These 15 T cell receptor beta chains came from one sample sequenced in a study of Tregs in tolerant kidney transplant recipients (dated by TCRdb to the late 2010s). The meaning of the sample's time point label: blood sample drawn before combined kidney and bone marrow transplant. Library prep was done by the immunoSEQ multiplex PCR assay. Drawn from immuneACCESS, this table holds only the in-frame rearrangements with V and J called that TCRdb kept. Clones are partly lost; checked studies trace under half to an unresolved V gene and leave the rest unexplained. The table for this sample shows about 48,000 clones. The ten largest clones add up to about 0.82% of the sample. The specimen was CD4+ T cells from blood, collected before the transplant. Every receptor here comes from a human donor who received a combined kidney and bone marrow transplant.

As concerns this clone: The sequenced fragment ends 3 residues before the CDR3 boundary, so the rest is inferred from the germline J gene. V is TRBV5-1 and J is TRBJ2-7; D possibly corresponds to TRBD2 (6 bases). Trimming took off 5 bases at V and 3 bases at J, with 12 bases between the two ends. The CDR3 is 13 residues long. Germline-derived CDR1 and CDR2 are SGHRS and YFSETQ. The CDR3 region is CASRIRLDYEQYF. CDR3 bases read: TGCGCCAGCAGAATTAGACTAGACTACGAG.

For this clone: Read coverage stops 3 residues before the CDR3 terminus; the germline J gene supplies the remainder. J is TRBJ2-3 and V is TRBV20-1; D gene uncertain. The CDR3 totals 16 residues. Germline V gene lookup returns CDR1 DFQATT and CDR2 SNEGSKA (reference sequence). The V end was cut by 4 bases, the J end by 0 bases, with 17 bases between. The CDR3 sequence: CSANEFATDSTDTQYF. Partial CDR3 DNA: TGCAGTGCTAACGAATTCGCCACAGATAGCACAGATACG.

As concerns this clone: The read stops 3 residues short of the end of the CDR3; the missing end is completed from the germline J gene. This rearrangement joins TRBV7-9 to TRBJ2-2; D gene uncertain. Germline CDR1 is SEHNR and CDR2 is FQNEAQ (reference sequence). This CDR3 has 12 amino acids. The V and J ends lost 3 bases and 8 bases respectively, with 7 bases between them. The CDR3 protein is CASSLGRGELFF. CDR3 bases read: TGTGCCAGCAGCTTGGGCAGGGGGGAG.

A word on this clone: The read ends 3 residues shy of where the CDR3 ends; the end is completed using the germline J gene. The V gene is TRBV10-1, the J gene TRBJ2-3; 11 bases are a match to TRBD2. In germline, CDR1 is WNHNN, CDR2 SYGVQD (reference sequence). The CDR3 has 19 amino acids. With V trimmed by 0 bases and J by 5 bases, 13 bases remained unmatched. Partial CDR3 DNA: TGCGCCAGCAGTGAGTCAAGACTAGCGGGGCTCGAAATGGGAGATACG. Translated: CASSESRLAGLEMGDT. The entire CDR3 is CASSESRLAGLEMGDTQYF.

Concerning this clone itself: The read comes to an end 3 residues before the CDR3 does, leaving the germline J gene to fill in the end. The chain combines TRBV6-1 with TRBJ2-3; a weak D match, TRBD2 (5 bases). The V gene lost 3 bases and the J gene lost 1 base, with 11 bases spanning the gap. Germline CDR1 reads MNHNS; CDR2 reads SASEGT. This CDR3 is 15 amino acids long. Incomplete CDR3 DNA: TGTGCCAGCAGTGACGGAGGACTTCGCACAGATACG. Its protein is CASSDGGLRTDT. The full CDR3 protein is CASSDGGLRTDTQYF.

The CDR3 loop is CAGGDDTQYF. The DNA read from the CDR3 is TGTGCCGGCGGGGACGATACG. The chain combines TRBV10-3 with TRBJ2-3; possibly TRBD2 for D (6 bases). The read ends 3 residues early relative to the CDR3; the germline J gene fills the gap. Germline CDR1 is ENHRY and CDR2 is SYGVKD. V dropped 11 bases and J dropped 6 bases, with 9 bases sitting between them. The CDR3 extends over 10 amino acids.

With respect to this clone: The read terminates 3 residues ahead of where the CDR3 ends, so the germline J gene completes it. The rearrangement links TRBV7-2 to TRBJ2-2; D unclear. The V end was cut by 4 bases, the J end by 2 bases, with 5 bases between. Germline lookup yields CDR1 SGHTA and CDR2 FQGNSA. The CDR3 totals 13 residues. CDR3 bases read: TGTGCCAGCAGCTCACATAACACCGGGGAG. Translating gives CASSSHNTGE. The entire CDR3 protein is CASSSHNTGELFF. Full variable domain (remainder filled in from reference TRBV7-2 and TRBJ2-2): GAGVSQSPSNKVTEKGKDVELRCDPISGHTALYWYRQSLGQGLEFLIYFQGNSAPDKSGLPSDRFSAERTGGSVSTLTIQRTQQEDSAVYLCASSSHNTGELFFGEGSRLTVL.

In the case of this clone: The CDR3 end falls 3 residues outside the read, so it is completed with the germline J gene. The rearrangement links TRBV7-9 to TRBJ1-2; D possibly corresponds to TRBD1 (5 bases). Germline lookup yields CDR1 SEHNR and CDR2 FQNEAQ (reference sequence). The CDR3 totals 15 residues. Trimming removed 2 bases from V and 6 bases from J, with 16 bases in between. The CDR3 region is CASSLSAGSSDGYTF. The CDR3 bases that were read are TGTGCCAGCAGCTTATCGGCAGGGAGTTCCGATGGC.

Comment on this clone: With the read ending 3 residues before the CDR3 end, the germline J gene is used to fill in that end. This chain connects TRBV7-2 to TRBJ1-2; 7 bases match TRBD1. Germline V gene data show CDR1 as SGHTA and CDR2 as FQGNSA. This CDR3 contains 15 residues. With V trimmed by 1 base and J by 4 bases, 6 bases remained unmatched. CDR3 protein: CASSLGTGSPYGYTF. Partial CDR3 DNA: TGTGCCAGCAGCTTAGGGACAGGATCACCCTATGGC.

About this clone: The read gets to within 3 residues of the CDR3 end, and the germline J gene fills in the rest. This chain joins TRBV30 and TRBJ1-1; D possibly corresponds to TRBD1 (5 bases). The germline V gene encodes CDR1 GTSNPN and CDR2 SVGIG (reference sequence). Trimming cost V 4 bases and J 1 base, with 10 bases left between them. CDR3 length equals 13 residues. The DNA read from the CDR3 is TGTGCCTGGATGCGGGGGACGAACACTGAA. Encoded protein: CAWMRGTNTE. The whole CDR3 sequence reads CAWMRGTNTEAFF.

Concerning this clone: The sequence runs out 3 residues before the end of the CDR3; the remainder is reconstructed from the germline J gene. The chain uses TRBV6-2 or TRBV6-3 and TRBJ1-6; D might be TRBD1 (6 bases). The V and J ends lost 6 bases and 4 bases respectively, with 13 bases between them. The CDR3 length is 15 residues. Germline V lookup: CDR1 MNHEY, CDR2 SVGEGT. The CDR3 loop reads CASRTPDRYNSPLHF. CDR3 DNA (partial): TGTGCCAGCAGAACCCCGGACAGATATAATTCACCC.

Note on this clone: The CDR3 end lies 3 residues beyond the end of the read and is filled in from the germline J gene. The chain employs TRBV23-1 and TRBJ2-7; D possibly corresponds to TRBD2 (6 bases). TRBV23-1 is identified as an open reading frame with a role that is uncertain. The germline V and J ends were trimmed by 3 bases and 3 bases, with 15 bases remaining between them. CDR3 length: 15 amino acids. Here the CDR3 reads CASSHRGLRDYEQYF. The sequenced CDR3 bases are TGCGCCAGCAGTCACCGAGGACTACGAGACTACGAG.

Remarks on this clone: The sequenced fragment ends 3 residues before the CDR3 boundary, so the rest is inferred from the germline J gene. V usage is TRBV5-1 and J usage is TRBJ2-7; 8 nucleotides match TRBD1. This CDR3 region has 14 residues. The V gene end was trimmed by 4 bases and the J gene end by 2 bases; junction bases not matched to a gene: 5. Germline CDR1 and CDR2: SGHRS and YFSETQ. The sequenced CDR3 bases are TGCGCCAGCAGCGAAGGGACAGGCGCCTACGAG. This codes for CASSEGTGAYE. The entire CDR3 reads CASSEGTGAYEQYF.

On this clone itself: The observed sequence ends 3 residues before the CDR3 terminus, with the missing tail filled in from the germline J gene. The chain has TRBV7-2 and TRBJ1-2; a possible D gene is TRBD1 (5 bases). The length of the CDR3 is 13 residues. In germline, CDR1 is SGHTA, CDR2 FQGNSA. The part of the CDR3 DNA that was read is TGTGCCAGCAGCTTTGAGGGGAAGGGAGGC. This translates into CASSFEGKGG. In full, the CDR3 reads CASSFEGKGGYTF.

Frequency places this clone as medium-sized (0.01 to 0.1%). The read halts 3 residues ahead of the CDR3 end, with the missing end drawn from the germline J gene. This rearrangement joins TRBV10-1 to TRBJ2-3; 8 bases agree with TRBD2. Per germline, CDR1 WNHNN and CDR2 SYGVQD (reference sequence). CDR3 length: 17 amino acids. The J segment lost 4 bases and the V segment lost 1 base, leaving 10 bases of the junction unmatched. The CDR3 here is CASSEYGTRRLSDTQYF. The CDR3 bases that were read are TGCGCCAGCAGTGAGTACGGGACTAGAAGGTTATCAGATACG.